This note documents a single T cell receptor beta chain sequence. Its cognate antigen is unknown. TCRdb's table, derived via immunoSEQ multiplex PCR, lists solely in-frame clones and lacks some. The sample contains 20,000 to 25,000 clones, roughly 84% of which appear only once. Germline CDR1 reads MNHNY; CDR2 reads SVGAGI (reference sequence). The ends were cut back, 7 bases at V and 1 base at J, with 14 bases in the middle. There are 15 residues in the CDR3. This sample stems from a study of chemoradiotherapy in HPV16-positive cancers. Study results and caveats: Candidate HPV-specific clones and E7-related TCR motifs grew in tumor during treatment.

The rearrangement links TRBV6-6 to TRBJ1-5; perhaps TRBD1 as D (5 bases). The specimen comprised blood, sampled from a patient who underwent chemoradiotherapy. This clonotype was sampled from a human donor with HPV-associated anogenital cancer. CDR3 nucleotide sequence: TGTGCCAGCATCCAGGAAGGGGCGAGCAATCAGCCCCAGCATTTT. Its translation is CASIQEGASNQPQHF.